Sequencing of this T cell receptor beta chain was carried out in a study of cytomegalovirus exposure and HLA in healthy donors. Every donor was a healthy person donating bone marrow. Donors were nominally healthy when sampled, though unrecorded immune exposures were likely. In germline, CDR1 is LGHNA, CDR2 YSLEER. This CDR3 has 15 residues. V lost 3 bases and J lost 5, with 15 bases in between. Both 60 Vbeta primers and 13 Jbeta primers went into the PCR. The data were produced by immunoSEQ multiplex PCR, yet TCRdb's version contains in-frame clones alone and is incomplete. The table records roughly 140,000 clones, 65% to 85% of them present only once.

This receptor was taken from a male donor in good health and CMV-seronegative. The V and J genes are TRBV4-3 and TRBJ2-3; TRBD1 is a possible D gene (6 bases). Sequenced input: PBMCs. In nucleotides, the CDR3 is TGCGCCAGCAGCCAGAGGGGGACCCGCGTAGATACGCAGTATTTT. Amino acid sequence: CASSQRGTRVDTQYF.